This T cell receptor beta chain was identified during a study of CD8 T cells in ankylosing spondylitis. It was by quantitative 5'-RACE with molecular barcodes that TCR beta libraries were made. TCRdb recomputed calls from the 5' RACE reads with MiXCR, one row per CDR3 protein. The data hold some 240,000 distinct CDR3 sequences, with 15% to 20% observed a single time. This clonotype was seen ten or more times. What it binds is unknown. General study results and limits: It appeared that ankylosing spondylitis blood was characterized by a TCR beta motif of several highly homologous variants. Significantly higher representation of disease-linked clones was reported for matched ankylosing spondylitis synovial fluid.

Trimming took off 3 bases at V and 4 bases at J, with 20 bases between the two ends. This CDR3 contains 16 residues. In germline, CDR1 is SGHKS, CDR2 YYEKEE (reference sequence). The J gene is TRBJ2-7, the V gene TRBV5-5, with D perhaps being TRBD1 or TRBD2 (6 bases each). The clonotype was recovered from a male donor with ankylosing spondylitis or in good health (not recorded which). Sequencing was carried out using blood, either unsorted or a sorted T cell fraction (not recorded which). The CDR3 loop is CASSSRGPQTSYEQYF. The CDR3 region has the DNA TGTGCCAGCAGCTCCCGGGGGCCCCAGACGTCGTACGAGCAGTACTTC.